Each of the 5 T cell receptor beta chains below was sequenced from the same sample in a study of cytomegalovirus exposure and HLA in healthy donors. The repertoire was sequenced with immunoSEQ multiplex PCR; TCRdb's copy has only in-frame clones and lacks some. The sample carries hundreds of thousands of clones, roughly 88% recorded once. Material for sequencing was PBMCs. These receptors came from a woman in her late teens or twenties in good health and CMV-seronegative.

The genes are TRBV4-1 and TRBJ2-7, with 7 bases that match TRBD2. Germline assignment: CDR1 MGHRA and CDR2 YSYEKL. The CDR3 sequence is 15 residues long. The V and J ends lost 1 base and 7 bases, in that order; junction bases with no gene match: 10. This CDR3 reads CASSQVGGTPLEQYF. DNA of the CDR3: TGCGCCAGCAGCCAAGTCGGGGGGACCCCCCTGGAGCAGTACTTC.

The chain links TRBV2 to TRBJ2-2; 7 bases align to TRBD2. The ends lost 9 bases at V and 4 bases at J; junction bases unmatched: 11. Germline assignment: CDR1 SNHLY and CDR2 FYNNEI. The length of the CDR3 is 15 residues. CDR3 nucleotides: TGTGCCAGTCACCCGGGACTACCGAGCACCGGGGAGCTGTTTTTT. This translates into CASHPGLPSTGELFF.

The chain joins TRBV5-1 to TRBJ2-1; maybe TRBD1 (6 bases). Germline CDR1 and CDR2: SGHRS and YFSETQ. The CDR3 covers 14 residues. V was cut by 0 bases and J by 10 bases, with 14 bases left in between. CDR3 residues: CASSLEGRQAEQFF. The CDR3 DNA follows: TGCGCCAGCAGCTTGGAGGGTCGACAGGCCGAGCAGTTCTTC.

The sample holds one count of this clone. The V and J genes are TRBV5-1 and TRBJ1-1; tentative D call: TRBD1 (5 bases). The V end was cut by 0 bases, the J end by 3 bases, with 9 bases between. There are 14 residues in the CDR3. The germline gives CDR1 SGHRS, CDR2 YFSETQ. In DNA form, the CDR3 reads TGCGCCAGCAGCTTGGCTGGGACTGACACTGAAGCTTTCTTT. Protein sequence: CASSLAGTDTEAFF.

The chain combines TRBV25-1 with TRBJ1-2, with D uncertain. The CDR3 extends over 16 amino acids. Between the trimmed V and J ends, which lost 2 bases and 0 bases, there was a span of 13 bases. Germline-derived CDR1 and CDR2 are MGHDK and SYGVNS. In nucleotides, the CDR3 is TGTGCCAGCAGTGAAAATGACGGTCAGGCTAACTATGGCTACACCTTC. This gives the protein CASSENDGQANYGYTF.